What follows are 21 T cell receptor beta chains derived from one specimen sequenced in a study of shared clonotypes between healthy human individuals. The repertoire was sequenced with immunoSEQ multiplex PCR; TCRdb's copy has only in-frame clones and lacks some. The sample consists of 2,500,000 or so clones, roughly 92% of them appearing once. Input material: naive CD4+ T cells sorted from blood. Subset described: CD45RA+ positively selected. These receptors originate from a man aged 18 to 30 in good health.

The chain carries TRBV18 and TRBJ1-2; 10 bases are a match to TRBD1. The CDR3 extends over 15 amino acids. V shed 2 bases, J shed 5 bases, and the junction held 5 bases outside the gene matches. CDR1 and CDR2 from the germline V gene are KGHSH and LQKENI. CDR3 bases: TGTGCCAGCTCACCATCTTCGGACAGGGGGTATGGCTACACCTTC. Encoded protein: CASSPSSDRGYGYTF.

V is TRBV15 and J is TRBJ1-2, with D perhaps TRBD1 (6 bases). CDR3 length: 17 amino acids. V was trimmed by 0 bases and J by 4 bases, leaving 18 bases between them. CDR1 is LNHNV and CDR2 is YYDKDF in the germline V gene (reference sequence). CDR3 residues: CATSRELLQGNSYGYTF. In DNA, the CDR3 is TGTGCCACCAGCAGAGAGTTGTTGCAGGGGAATTCCTATGGCTACACCTTC. Full variable domain (rest looked up from reference TRBV15 and TRBJ1-2): DAMVIQNPRYQVTQFGKPVTLSCSQTLNHNVMYWYQQKSSQAPKLLFHYYDKDFNNEADTPDNFQSRRPNTSFCFLDIRSPGLGDTAMYLCATSRELLQGNSYGYTFGSGTRLTVV.

This sequence joins TRBV19 and TRBJ2-7, with TRBD1 as a possible D gene (5 bases). Germline loops: CDR1 LNHDA, CDR2 SQIVND (reference sequence). The CDR3 sequence is 14 residues long. With 5 bases removed from V and 4 bases from J, the gap between germline ends came to 15 bases. Here the CDR3 DNA reads TGTGCCAGTAGTCGCCAGGGATGGATTTACGAGCAGTACTTC. Protein: CASSRQGWIYEQYF.

V gene TRBV10-1 combines with J gene TRBJ1-1; 7 bases are shared with TRBD1. This CDR3 is 13 amino acids long. With 6 bases clipped from V and 5 bases from J, the junction kept 6 bases outside the gene matches. Germline V lookup: CDR1 WNHNN, CDR2 SYGVQD (reference sequence). As DNA, the CDR3 is TGCGCCAGCAGCGCCAGGGGGGAAACTGAAGCTTTCTTT. Protein product: CASSARGETEAFF.

The rearrangement links TRBV30 to TRBJ1-5; D is possibly TRBD1 (5 bases). The CDR3 sequence is 15 residues long. Trimming removed 1 base from V and 3 bases from J, with 13 bases in between. CDR1 GTSNPN and CDR2 SVGIG come from the germline V gene (reference sequence). The CDR3 nucleotides read TGTGCCTGGAGTGCTTCAGGGAGTTACAATCAGCCCCAGCATTTT. Translating it yields CAWSASGSYNQPQHF.

V is TRBV19 and J is TRBJ2-3; 8 nucleotides agree with TRBD1. CDR1 and CDR2 from the germline V gene are LNHDA and SQIVND (reference sequence). Trimming at V came to 4 bases and at J to 3 bases, leaving 6 bases not matched to a gene. The CDR3 runs 15 residues. DNA for the CDR3: TGTGCCAGTAGTAAGGGACAGGTGGTAACAGATACGCAGTATTTT. Translating gives CASSKGQVVTDTQYF.

This chain links TRBV7-2 with TRBJ2-3; the D gene could be TRBD1 or TRBD2 (5 bases each). Germline V gene sequence: CDR1 SGHTA, CDR2 FQGNSA. This CDR3 spans 16 amino acids. V was shortened by 0 bases and J by 6 bases, with 16 bases between the two germline ends. The CDR3 region has the DNA TGTGCCAGCAGCTTAGCGCTCGGGGTTGGGGCGGATACGCAGTATTTT. It translates to CASSLALGVGADTQYF.

The chain couples TRBV28 to TRBJ1-2, with 9 nucleotides matching TRBD1. Germline V lookup: CDR1 MDHEN, CDR2 SYDVKM. The CDR3 is 14 residues long. V shed 6 bases and J 6 bases; nucleotides not matched to a gene: 8. Written as DNA, the CDR3 is TGTGCCAGCAGGACCGTTAGGGACAGGGATGGCTACACCTTC. Translated, it gives CASRTVRDRDGYTF.

This clone appeared once. The V call is TRBV28, the J call TRBJ1-4; no reliable D call. This CDR3 is 15 amino acids long. V dropped 5 bases and J dropped 8 bases, with 18 bases sitting between them. Germline V lookup: CDR1 MDHEN, CDR2 SYDVKM. The CDR3 DNA reads TGTGCCAGCAGTGCCTCGGCAGACGTTACCGAAAAACTGTTTTTT. Protein sequence: CASSASADVTEKLFF.

This chain uses TRBV4-3 with TRBJ1-2; D is possibly TRBD1 (6 bases). The CDR3 has 14 amino acids. Germline CDR1 reads LGHNA; CDR2 reads YSLEER. V was shortened by 1 base and J by 6 bases, with 12 bases between the two germline ends. The CDR3 sequence is CASSQAWGPDGYTF. For the CDR3, the DNA is TGCGCCAGCAGCCAAGCTTGGGGGCCCGATGGCTACACCTTC.

The V call is TRBV11-3, the J call TRBJ2-2; D is unresolved. Germline CDR1 SGHNT, CDR2 YENEEA. This CDR3 spans 11 amino acids. With 4 bases removed from V and 7 bases from J, the gap between germline ends came to 4 bases. As DNA, the CDR3 is TGTGCCAGCAGCTCCATCGGGGAGCTGTTTTTT. Protein product: CASSSIGELFF.

The chain combines TRBV7-3 with TRBJ2-6; 8 bases fit TRBD1. This CDR3 contains 18 residues. CDR1 and CDR2 (germline): SGHTA, FQGTGA. J was trimmed by 0 bases and V by 2 bases; bases with no gene match: 6. The CDR3 nucleotides are TGTGCCAGCAGCTTACACCGGGACAGGAGCTCTGGGGCCAACGTCCTGACTTTC. Protein sequence: CASSLHRDRSSGANVLTF.

Worth noting for this clone: Other DNA sequences in the sample encode the same CDR3. The rearrangement links TRBV6-5 to TRBJ2-6, with unresolved D. Trimming took 0 bases from V and 4 from J, leaving 4 bases between them. The germline CDR1 and CDR2 sequences are MNHEY and SVGAGI. The CDR3 consists of 14 residues. The CDR3 loop is CASSYSSGANVLTF. CDR3 coding DNA: TGTGCCAGCAGTTACTCGTCCGGGGCCAACGTCCTGACTTTC.

A note on this clone: This CDR3 is also generated by other DNA sequences in the sample. The chain links TRBV6-5 to TRBJ2-2, with D uncertain. The V gene's germline CDR1 is MNHEY and CDR2 SVGAGI. Trimming took off 5 bases at V and 6 bases at J, with 4 bases between the two ends. The CDR3 totals 11 residues. The CDR3 bases are TGTGCCAGCAGTCGGGCCGGGGAGCTGTTTTTT. Encoded protein: CASSRAGELFF.

This chain links TRBV25-1 with TRBJ2-2; tentative D call: TRBD1 (6 bases). The CDR3 length is 15 residues. Germline values: CDR1 MGHDK, CDR2 SYGVNS. Trimming took 4 bases from V and 3 from J, leaving 12 bases between them. The CDR3 protein is CASSGVWGHTGELFF. In nucleotides, the CDR3 is TGTGCCAGCAGTGGGGTATGGGGGCACACCGGGGAGCTGTTTTTT.

The chain has TRBV25-1 and TRBJ2-7; 12 nucleotides match TRBD2. The trim removed 5 bases at V and 2 bases at J, leaving 7 bases unmatched. CDR3 size: 16 residues. Germline V gene sequence: CDR1 MGHDK, CDR2 SYGVNS. The CDR3 coding sequence is TGTGCCAGCAGTCCACTAGCGGGAGGCACCACCTACGAGCAGTACTTC. Protein sequence: CASSPLAGGTTYEQYF.

The J gene is TRBJ2-3, the V gene TRBV6-6; possibly TRBD1 for D (6 bases). In germline, CDR1 is MNHNY, CDR2 SVGAGI (reference sequence). This CDR3 has 15 residues. Trimming removed 6 bases at V and 1 base at J, with 14 bases between. The CDR3 coding sequence is TGTGCCAGCAGCCCCGGGAAGGGGGGCACAGATACGCAGTATTTT. Protein product: CASSPGKGGTDTQYF.

This chain links TRBV6-9 with TRBJ1-1; unclear D gene. The CDR3 totals 14 residues. V lost 4 bases, J lost 3 bases, and 12 bases lay in between. The germline gives CDR1 MNHGY, CDR2 SVAAGI. As DNA, the CDR3 is TGTGCCAGCAGTTGGCGGGAGGTAGACACTGAAGCTTTCTTT. It yields the protein CASSWREVDTEAFF.

The chain has TRBV11-3 and TRBJ2-1; D gene uncertain. V lost 0 bases and J 3 bases, leaving 9 bases between the germline ends. The length of the CDR3 is 15 residues. Germline assignment: CDR1 SGHNT and CDR2 YENEEA. This CDR3 reads CASSLDPGIYNEQFF. In DNA form, the CDR3 reads TGTGCCAGCAGCTTAGACCCTGGAATCTACAATGAGCAGTTCTTC.

The V and J genes are TRBV19 and TRBJ1-5, with 7 bases aligning to TRBD1. This CDR3 spans 15 amino acids. Trimming took 6 bases from V and 7 from J; bases not matched to a gene: 12. Germline-derived CDR1 and CDR2 are LNHDA and SQIVND (reference sequence). The CDR3 DNA sequence: TGTGCCAGTAGGGGGGGACAGCTAATCAACCAGCCCCAGCATTTT. Its translation: CASRGGQLINQPQHF.

The chain joins TRBV14 to TRBJ2-3; maybe TRBD2 (5 bases). The CDR3 loop spans 15 amino acids. Trimming took off 2 bases at V and 5 bases at J, with 14 bases between the two ends. CDR1 SGHDN and CDR2 FVKESK come from the germline V gene. CDR3 protein: CASSQQSGGGDTQYF. The CDR3 DNA reads as TGTGCCAGCAGCCAACAGTCGGGCGGAGGAGATACGCAGTATTTT.